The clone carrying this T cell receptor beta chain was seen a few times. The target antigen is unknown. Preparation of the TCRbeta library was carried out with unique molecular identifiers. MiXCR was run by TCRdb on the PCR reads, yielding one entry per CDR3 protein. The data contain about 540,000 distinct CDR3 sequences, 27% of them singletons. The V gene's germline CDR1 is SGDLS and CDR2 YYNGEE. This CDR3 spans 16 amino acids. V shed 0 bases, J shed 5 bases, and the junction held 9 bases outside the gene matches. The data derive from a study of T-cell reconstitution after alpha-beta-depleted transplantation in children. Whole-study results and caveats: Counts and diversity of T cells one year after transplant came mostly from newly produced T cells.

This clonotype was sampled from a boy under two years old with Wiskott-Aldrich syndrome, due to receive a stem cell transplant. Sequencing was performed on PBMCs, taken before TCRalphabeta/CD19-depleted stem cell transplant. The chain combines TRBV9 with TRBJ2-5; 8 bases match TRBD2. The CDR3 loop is CASSVDAAGGRETQYF. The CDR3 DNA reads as TGTGCCAGCAGCGTAGATGCGGCGGGAGGAAGGGAGACCCAGTACTTC.